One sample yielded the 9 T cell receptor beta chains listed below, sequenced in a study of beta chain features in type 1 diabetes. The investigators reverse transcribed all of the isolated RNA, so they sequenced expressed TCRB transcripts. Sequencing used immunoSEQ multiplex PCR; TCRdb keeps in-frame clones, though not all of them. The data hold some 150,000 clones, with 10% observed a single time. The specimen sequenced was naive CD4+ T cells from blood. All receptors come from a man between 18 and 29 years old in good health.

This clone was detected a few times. CDR3 DNA sequence: TGTGCCAGCAGTTACTCGACGGGACTAGGGCAAGAGACCCAGTACTTC. It codes for CASSYSTGLGQETQYF. The chain carries TRBV6-5 and TRBJ2-5, with 8 nucleotides matching TRBD2. Germline V gives CDR1 MNHEY, CDR2 SVGAGI. The J segment lost 2 bases and the V segment lost 0 bases, leaving 5 bases of the junction unmatched. CDR3 size: 16 residues.

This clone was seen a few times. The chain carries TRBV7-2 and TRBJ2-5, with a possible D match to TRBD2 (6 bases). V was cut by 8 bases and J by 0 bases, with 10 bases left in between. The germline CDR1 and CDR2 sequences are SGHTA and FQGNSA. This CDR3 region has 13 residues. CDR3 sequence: CASLAGYQETQYF. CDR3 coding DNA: TGTGCCAGCTTGGCGGGGTACCAAGAGACCCAGTACTTC. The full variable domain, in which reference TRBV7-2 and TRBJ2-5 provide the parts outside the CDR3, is GAGVSQSPSNKVTEKGKDVELRCDPISGHTALYWYRQSLGQGLEFLIYFQGNSAPDKSGLPSDRFSAERTGGSVSTLTIQRTQQEDSAVYLCASLAGYQETQYFGPGTRLLVL.

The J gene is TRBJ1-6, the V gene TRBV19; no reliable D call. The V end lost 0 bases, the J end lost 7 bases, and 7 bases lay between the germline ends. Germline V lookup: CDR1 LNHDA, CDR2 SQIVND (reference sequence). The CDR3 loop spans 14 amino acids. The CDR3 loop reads CASSIDFRNSPLHF. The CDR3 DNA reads TGTGCCAGTAGTATAGATTTCAGAAATTCACCCCTCCACTTT.

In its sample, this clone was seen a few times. CDR3: CASSRDRGGTGELFF. The CDR3 DNA is TGCGCCAGCAGCCGGGACAGGGGGGGAACCGGGGAGCTGTTTTTT. This chain links TRBV5-1 with TRBJ2-2, with 11 bases lining up with TRBD1. The germline V gene has CDR1 SGHRS and CDR2 YFSETQ. The CDR3 covers 15 residues. V trimming: 4 bases; J trimming: 5 bases; junction bases outside the gene matches: 4.

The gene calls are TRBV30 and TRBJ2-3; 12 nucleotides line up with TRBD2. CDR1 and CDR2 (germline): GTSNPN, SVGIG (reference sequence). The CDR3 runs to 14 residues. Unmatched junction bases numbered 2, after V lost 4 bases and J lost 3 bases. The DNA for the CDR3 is TGTGCCTGGACGACTAGCGGGGGAACAGATACGCAGTATTTT. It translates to CAWTTSGGTDTQYF.

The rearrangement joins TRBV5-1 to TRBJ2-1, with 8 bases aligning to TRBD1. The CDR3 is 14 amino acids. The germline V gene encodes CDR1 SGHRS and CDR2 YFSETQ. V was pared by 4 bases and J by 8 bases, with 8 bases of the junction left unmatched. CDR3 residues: CASSEDRVGDEQFF. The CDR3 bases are TGCGCCAGCAGCGAGGACAGGGTAGGCGATGAGCAGTTCTTC.

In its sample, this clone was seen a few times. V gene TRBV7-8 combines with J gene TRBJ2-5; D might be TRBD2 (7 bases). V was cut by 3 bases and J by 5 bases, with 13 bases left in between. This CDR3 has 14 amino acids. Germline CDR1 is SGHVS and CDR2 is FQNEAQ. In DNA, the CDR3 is TGTGCCAGCAGCTTCCGGGGGGCTGGGGAGACCCAGTACTTC. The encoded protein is CASSFRGAGETQYF. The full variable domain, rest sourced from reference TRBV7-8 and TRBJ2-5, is GAGVSQSPRYKVAKRGQDVALRCDPISGHVSLFWYQQALGQGPEFLTYFQNEAQLDKSGLPSDRFFAERPEGSVSTLKIQRTQQEDSAVYLCASSFRGAGETQYFGPGTRLLVL.

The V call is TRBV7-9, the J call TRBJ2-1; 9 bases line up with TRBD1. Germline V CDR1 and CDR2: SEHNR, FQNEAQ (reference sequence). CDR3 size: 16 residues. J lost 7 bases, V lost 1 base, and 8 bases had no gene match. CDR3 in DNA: TGTGCCAGCAGCTTAGAGGACAGGGGAGTTAGAAATGAGCAGTTCTTC. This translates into CASSLEDRGVRNEQFF. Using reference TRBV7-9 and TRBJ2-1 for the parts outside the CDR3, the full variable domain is DTGVSQNPRHKITKRGQNVTFRCDPISEHNRLYWYRQTLGQGPEFLTYFQNEAQLEKSRLLSDRFSAERPKGSFSTLEIQRTEQGDSAMYLCASSLEDRGVRNEQFFGPGTRLTVL.

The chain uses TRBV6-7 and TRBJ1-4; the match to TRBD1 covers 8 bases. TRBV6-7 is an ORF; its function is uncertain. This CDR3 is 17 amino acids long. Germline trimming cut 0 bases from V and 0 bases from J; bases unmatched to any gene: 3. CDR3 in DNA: TGTGCCAGCAGTTACTCCGGACAGGGCGCAACTAATGAAAAACTGTTTTTT. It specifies CASSYSGQGATNEKLFF.